This section outlines one T cell receptor beta chain sequence together with its context. Its antigen is still unknown. Libraries were prepared by immunoSEQ multiplex PCR; TCRdb keeps only in-frame clonotypes and omits some of them. Among approximately 940,000 clones listed, approximately 80% were seen once. These data are taken from a study of shared clonotypes between healthy human individuals. Study-level findings and limits: Expectations were that clonotype sharing among donors would be affected by sequencing depth.

CDR3 size: 12 residues. From germline, CDR1 is SGHTA and CDR2 FQGNSA. V gave up 5 bases and J gave up 6 bases, with 11 bases separating them. The genes are TRBV7-2 and TRBJ2-7; D is undetermined. The TCR originated in a man aged 18 to 35 in good health. The specimen sequenced was memory CD4+ T cells sorted from blood. Regarding subset: CD45RA-negative fraction. As DNA, the CDR3 is TGTGCCAGCAGCCGTTTCACACTCGAGCAGTACTTC. Translation: CASSRFTLEQYF.